This T cell receptor (beta chain) was obtained from a study of T cell changes during pregnancy in multiple sclerosis. The table came from immunoSEQ multiplex PCR; TCRdb's copy has only in-frame clones and leaves some out. The profile shows just over 40,000 clones, 80% to 90% of them singletons. This receptor was obtained from a female donor with multiple sclerosis, enrolled in a pregnancy study. The source material was CD4+ T cells from peripheral blood mononuclear cells, sampled in the first trimester of pregnancy.

The CDR3 region is CASSIPTGGNTEAFF. The CDR3 DNA is TGTGCCAGCAGTATCCCTACAGGGGGCAACACTGAAGCTTTCTTT. J is TRBJ1-1 and V is TRBV28, with 9 bases aligning to TRBD1. The J segment lost 2 bases and the V segment lost 5 bases, leaving 6 bases of the junction unmatched. The CDR3 consists of 15 residues. Germline CDR1 MDHEN, CDR2 SYDVKM.